This T cell receptor (beta chain) emerged from a study of cytomegalovirus exposure and HLA in healthy donors (dated by TCRdb to about 2017). About the full investigation: An earlier analysis of 587 of the donors reported 250 to 350 Gb of sequence data and 117 million unique TCR beta sequences from 150 million to 200 million T cells. About 280 gigabases of sequencing data and roughly 80 million unique TCR sequences made up an early release that covered fewer than 650 HLA-typed donors. Of the roughly 400 genotyped donors, less than 90% were placed in the genetic ancestry cluster associated with self-reported Caucasian donors. The aim of the study was to test whether cataloging public T cell receptors could identify signatures of past pathogen exposure. The study profiled the T cell repertoires of about 640 subjects by immunosequencing and related them to cytomegalovirus serostatus. A separate validation cohort of 90 to 150 different subjects was used in addition to the approximately 700-subject first cohort. To predict cytomegalovirus infection status, the study combined high-throughput TCR immunosequencing, statistical association of individual TCRs with disease status, and machine learning. In a later analysis, previously published TCR beta repertoires from 666 donors were re-analyzed and high-resolution HLA genotyping was added so that TCR occurrence patterns could be studied. Rather than drawing on any new phenotypic data, the later analysis identified candidate immune exposures from TCR beta sequences and the way those sequences occurred across donors. In an earlier analysis of over 550 of the donors, high-throughput TCR beta sequencing was used to judge whether each TCR beta V gene segment behaved as functional or pseudogenic. Donor age, sex, ethnicity and CMV serostatus were compiled alongside the repertoire data. A later genetic analysis used genome-wide SNP genotypes for about 60% of the roughly 700 donors, treating that subset as a discovery cohort. Every repertoire in the discovery cohort had been generated on one and the same sequencing platform. Class I and class II HLA loci were covered by the typing at four-digit resolution. Typing coverage differed by locus: A, B, C, DRB1 and DQB1 were typed in roughly 629-630 donors, DQA1 in about 560, DPA1 in around 600, and DPB1 in around 490. Four or five DR-DQ haplotypes were handled as single units for association and clustering because linkage in the cohort was strong. Across approximately 400 genotyped donors of the cohort, an average of about 240,000 unique TCR beta nucleotide sequences per donor were sequenced, and 15% to 20% of those sequences were non-productive. The paper as a whole reports these results and caveats: Sequencing depth was assumed to be roughly uniform across donors in the presence/absence analyses, though that assumption may not hold. A total of 150 or so TCR beta chains were listed by the study as associated with cytomegalovirus. Some IMGT-functional V segments, including TRBV6-2 and TRBV6-3, could not be distinguished by the 87-base-pair reads and were therefore excluded. V-gene and J-gene trimming of TCR beta chains was associated with a missense DCLRE1C variant in a later genetic analysis, and the association was replicated in an independent cohort. Correlated functional status among segregating V segments might reflect linkage disequilibrium, but an unknown experimental factor could not be ruled out. Only TCR beta chains were sequenced in this cohort, and the absence of alpha or paired-chain data limited detectable features. In an earlier analysis of around 500 of the donors, most TCR beta V segments appeared in productive rearrangements about 87% or about 30% of the time, broadly matching IMGT annotations. When HLA alleles, especially DR and DQ, strongly co-occurred, TCR associations were difficult to assign to individual alleles. In a later analysis, most CMV-associated TCR beta chains were found to appear HLA-restricted, with HLA associations seemingly driven largely by CMV exposure. The authors suggested that the approach could potentially be generalized to other disease states and immunological phenotypes. According to a later analysis, parvovirus B19, influenza, CMV and Epstein-Barr virus appeared linked to several top co-occurrence clusters. In a later analysis, HLA-associated TCR beta chains showed more clonal expansion and lower generation probabilities than non-associated chains that were equally common. A cluster of highly shared sequence variants was judged likely to be a technical artifact of the sequencing pipeline. Cytomegalovirus status was reported to be diagnosed by the classifier with high specificity and sensitivity in both the original and validation cohorts. Most TCR sequences were observed very rarely across donors, whereas some public TCRs were present in many individuals. A further reported finding was that TCR beta sequences accurately predicted the HLA-A and HLA-B alleles for most subjects in the first cohort. Because counts were too low, more than 15 rarely observed V segments, including chromosome 9 orphons, were excluded from the earlier analysis of around 590 of the donors. In a later genetic analysis, fewer N-insertions in productive TCRs were reported among donors in an Asian-associated ancestry cluster than the roughly 640-donor mean. Because some donors lacked HLA typing at each locus, the association tests relied only on the typed subset. Three of the identified cytomegalovirus-associated TCR beta chains were confirmed in vitro to be specific for cytomegalovirus antigens. CMV serostatus was the only immune exposure information available for the cohort. According to a later analysis, TCR association rates differed among HLA loci, with DRB1 alleles showing the most associated TCRs and HLA-C alleles showing the fewest. A later analysis associated 15,000 or so TCR beta sequences with specific HLA alleles at a false discovery rate of 0.05.

This clone was detected only a few times. The antigen this receptor binds is unknown. No much larger clonotype is one base removed from it; base qualities were not supplied. The cohort was made up of 666 healthy bone marrow donors. Cohort members were all nominally healthy when sampled, although unrecorded immune exposures were likely present. The donor was CMV seronegative and was included in the group of a few hundred seronegative cohort members. A peripheral blood sample was collected from each donor, and TCR beta sequencing was performed on peripheral blood mononuclear cells. Genomic DNA was extracted from the blood cell samples with the Qiagen DNeasy Blood Extraction Kit. From the germline V gene, CDR1 is ENHRY and CDR2 is SYGVKD. Taken from cysteine to phenylalanine, the CDR3 has 13 residues. Only CDR3 DNA remains: 39 bases, in frame from the first base. Trimming takes 0 bases from V and 1 base from J, and the germline ends sit 3 bases apart.

The library was prepared using the immunoSEQ multiplex PCR assay. A mixture of 60 forward primers for TCR Vbeta segments and 13 reverse primers for TCR Jbeta segments was used in the multiplex PCR. The CDR3 region of rearranged TCR beta genes was amplified from genomic DNA with a multiplex PCR assay. The Illumina HiSeq System was used to sequence the amplified TCR beta libraries as 87-base-pair reads. Per the original workflow: A later analysis counted about 82 million unique TCR beta chains across the 670 or so repertoires, and around 9.9 million of these chains were shared by at least two donors. Raw reads were error-corrected and collapsed into unique sequences with a nearest-neighbor algorithm that merged closely related sequences to remove PCR and sequencing errors. To assign V, D and J gene segments, CDR3 sequences were aligned to IMGT reference sequences. Each retained sequence needed at least a six-nucleotide match to both a V gene segment and a J gene segment. A rearrangement was called productive if the CDR3 had no stop codons and remained in frame with V and J, and every other rearrangement was called non-productive. Following IMGT convention, CDR3 was defined as the stretch from the second conserved V-encoded cysteine up to the conserved J-encoded phenylalanine. The earlier analysis of some 580 of the donors excluded any sequence lacking an unambiguous match to a single V gene segment. In an earlier analysis of almost 600 of the donors, a V segment was called functional when productive rearrangements were above 56.7%, and segregating when the standard deviation between donors exceeded 5%. A statistical classification framework was developed to diagnose cytomegalovirus status using the catalog of TCR beta chain sequences. In a later analysis, V and J genes were assigned by comparing TCR nucleotide sequences against IMGT/GENE-DB human TR gene sequences. In a later analysis, CDR3 sequences and most-parsimonious VDJ recombination scenarios were assigned using the TCRdist pipeline. In a later analysis, every TCR beta chain was defined by the combination of its CDR3 amino acid sequence and its V-gene family, and reads without a unique V-gene family were dropped. To address suspected cross-contamination and a sequencing artifact, a later analysis removed around 600 highly shared, low-generation-probability nucleotide sequences. For each public chain, a later analysis derived a clonal expansion index from normalized ranks of inferred template counts within each repertoire. In a later analysis, generation probabilities were computed using a VDJ recombination model fitted to out-of-frame rearrangements, and the results were checked against IGoR. In a later analysis, hypergeometric tests were used to score TCR-TCR, TCR-HLA and TCR-CMV co-occurrence, with a repertoire-size bias correction applied to TCR pairs. To estimate false discovery rates, a later analysis permuted the HLA or CMV assignments 20 times. In a later analysis, co-occurring TCRs were grouped using DBSCAN, with TCRdist sequence similarity added in when clustering inside HLA-allele-positive subsets. Co-occurrence clustering excluded repertoires with fewer than 30,000 or more than 120,000 public chains, plus five with anomalous nucleotide sharing. TCRdb retrieved this table from immuneACCESS and kept in-frame rearrangements only. Not all clones are present; in checked studies, unresolved V genes account for under half, and no reason is known for the remainder. The DNA gave D and trimming, while V, J and clone size come from that table. The sample contains hundreds of thousands of clones, roughly 90% of them found a single time. The ten largest make up about 1% of the sample.

The origin of this receptor is a young woman in good health and CMV-seronegative. Input material: PBMCs. The V and J segments used are TRBV10-3 and TRBJ1-1, with no D gene named confidently. The CDR3: CAISESRNTEAFF. The DNA is as follows: TGTGCCATCAGTGAGTCTAGGAACACTGAAGCTTTCTTT.